These 14 T cell receptor beta chains were sequenced from one sample in a study of cytomegalovirus exposure and HLA in healthy donors. Sequencing used immunoSEQ multiplex PCR; TCRdb keeps in-frame clones, though not all of them. Of some 140,000 clones listed, 86% were seen once; the top ten hold 20% to 25%. Specimen: PBMCs. These receptors all stem from a man between 18 and 29 years old in good health and CMV-seropositive.

The genes are TRBV6-5 and TRBJ2-1; 7 bases agree with TRBD2. CDR1 MNHEY and CDR2 SVGAGI come from the germline V gene. The V segment lost 8 bases and the J segment 0 bases; nucleotides outside the gene matches: 1. This CDR3 region has 13 residues. For the CDR3, the DNA is TGTGCCAGCGGGAGGGGCTCCTACAATGAGCAGTTCTTC. Its translation is CASGRGSYNEQFF.

The chain recombines TRBV5-1 with TRBJ2-7; 8 bases agree with TRBD1. V was pared by 4 bases and J by 5 bases, with 2 bases of the junction left unmatched. Germline V lookup: CDR1 SGHRS, CDR2 YFSETQ. There are 12 residues in the CDR3. In nucleotides, the CDR3 is TGCGCCAGCAGCAACAGGGGGAACGAGCAGTACTTC. It translates to CASSNRGNEQYF.

This clone was seen just once. The chain carries TRBV6-5 and TRBJ2-1, with D possibly matching TRBD2 (5 bases). V was cut by 10 bases and J by 6 bases, with 22 bases left in between. The CDR3 spans 15 residues. The germline V gene has CDR1 MNHEY and CDR2 SVGAGI. The CDR3 DNA reads TGTGCCACAAAGAGGAGCGGCCCTGGACCCAATGAGCAGTTCTTC. It encodes CATKRSGPGPNEQFF.

The chain couples TRBV5-1 to TRBJ1-1, with unresolved D. CDR1 is SGHRS, CDR2 YFSETQ, per germline. CDR3 length: 14 residues. Trimming stripped 2 bases from V and 4 bases from J, with 12 bases between. The CDR3 DNA is TGCGCCAGCAGCTTTGAGGGAGGTGTCACTGAAGCTTTCTTT. This codes for CASSFEGGVTEAFF.

The V call is TRBV5-4, the J call TRBJ2-2; D is unclear. The CDR3 totals 16 residues. Trimming left V 1 base short and J 2 bases short, with 12 bases between. Germline values: CDR1 SGHNT, CDR2 YYREEE (reference sequence). The CDR3 DNA reads as TGTGCCAGCAGCTTGATTGGCAGGCCTAACACCGGGGAGCTGTTTTTT. Protein: CASSLIGRPNTGELFF.

This clone has more than one count but fewer than ten. The rearrangement joins TRBV9 to TRBJ1-2; the D gene is possibly TRBD1 (5 bases). The V and J ends lost 0 bases and 6 bases respectively, with 12 bases between them. CDR3 length: 14 residues. The germline V gene encodes CDR1 SGDLS and CDR2 YYNGEE. The CDR3 nucleotides read TGTGCCAGCAGCGTAGGGTCAGGGTGGGATGGCTACACCTTC. This sequence encodes CASSVGSGWDGYTF.

The chain uses TRBV6-5 and TRBJ2-5; TRBD1 is a possible D gene (6 bases). CDR1 is MNHEY, CDR2 SVGAGI, per germline. Trimming stripped 5 bases from V and 6 bases from J, with 10 bases between. This CDR3 region has 12 residues. The CDR3 loop reads CASSPRGKTQYF. CDR3 DNA: TGTGCCAGCAGTCCCAGGGGAAAGACCCAGTACTTC.

V and J are TRBV6-4 and TRBJ2-7; 10 nucleotides line up with TRBD1. The CDR3 contains 15 residues. The germline gives CDR1 MRHNA, CDR2 SNTAGT. Germline trimming cut 4 bases from V and 1 base from J; bases unmatched to any gene: 4. Here the CDR3 reads CASSAPGQGSYEQYF. The DNA of the CDR3 is TGTGCCAGCAGTGCCCCGGGACAGGGGTCCTACGAGCAGTACTTC.

This clone has just one count. The chain combines TRBV11-2 with TRBJ2-7; 11 nucleotides line up with TRBD2. CDR3 length: 15 amino acids. V shed 3 bases and J 2 bases; nucleotides not matched to a gene: 3. Germline CDR1 and CDR2: SGHAT and FQNNGV. The CDR3 DNA sequence: TGTGCCAGCAGCTTTATAGCGGGAGGGGCCTACGAGCAGTACTTC. Its protein product is CASSFIAGGAYEQYF.

This clone was picked up a small number of times. Other DNA sequences in the same sample also yield this CDR3. This sequence joins TRBV29-1 and TRBJ1-1, with a weak D call TRBD1 (5 bases). Germline assignment: CDR1 SQVTM and CDR2 ANQGSEA. The length of the CDR3 is 13 residues. Trimming took 6 bases from V and 1 from J, leaving 12 bases between them. The CDR3 is CSVARGENTEAFF. DNA for the CDR3: TGCAGCGTCGCGCGGGGGGAGAACACTGAAGCTTTCTTT.

The rearrangement joins TRBV27 to TRBJ1-4; possible D gene TRBD1, 6 bases. This CDR3 region has 17 residues. The germline V and J ends were trimmed by 6 bases and 0 bases, with 17 bases remaining between them. Germline V lookup: CDR1 MNHEY, CDR2 SMNVEV (reference sequence). The CDR3 DNA is TGTGCCAGCAGCAGGGGTCCAGACGAGACAACTAATGAAAAACTGTTTTTT. Protein product: CASSRGPDETTNEKLFF.

This clone was observed a few times. The chain recombines TRBV7-9 with TRBJ2-7; tentative D call: TRBD2 (6 bases). The CDR3 loop spans 15 amino acids. Germline lookup yields CDR1 SEHNR and CDR2 FQNEAQ (reference sequence). V lost 0 bases and J 7 bases, leaving 16 bases between the germline ends. The CDR3, as DNA: TGTGCCAGCAGCTTAGCCCTGGTGCTAGGAGGGGAGCAGTACTTC. Its translation: CASSLALVLGGEQYF.

V and J are TRBV2 and TRBJ2-1; D might be TRBD2 (5 bases). V was shortened by 6 bases and J by 6 bases, with 15 bases between the two germline ends. The CDR3 length is 14 residues. Germline values: CDR1 SNHLY, CDR2 FYNNEI. CDR3 sequence (DNA): TGTGCCAGCAGCGGCGGGTTACCGGGCAATGAGCAGTTCTTC. It yields the protein CASSGGLPGNEQFF.

The chain employs TRBV7-9 and TRBJ1-1; D is possibly TRBD1 (5 bases). Germline V gene lookup returns CDR1 SEHNR and CDR2 FQNEAQ (reference sequence). V was shortened by 4 bases and J by 6 bases, with 9 bases between the two germline ends. The CDR3 spans 12 residues. The CDR3 loop is CASSSGGAEAFF. The CDR3 DNA sequence: TGTGCCAGCAGCTCCGGGGGAGCTGAAGCTTTCTTT.